The TCR beta chain described here comes from a study of OX40 agonist ivuxolimab in advanced cancers. Across the study: Three patients responded partially, comprising one with hepatocellular carcinoma and two with cutaneous melanoma.

Measured with immunoSEQ multiplex PCR; TCRdb has only the in-frame clones, and not every one. The data show under 35,000 clones, roughly 89% seen once. Study-wide points: CD4+ T cells averaged fewer expanded clones than CD8+ T cells.

Concerning this clone itself: Its antigen is not identified.

The sampling schedule covered blood at baseline, cycle 4 day 1, and cycle 7 day 1. This receptor was taken from an adult with an advanced solid tumor such as melanoma, head and neck, liver or kidney cancer. The starting material was CD4+ or CD8+ T cells sorted from blood, obtained in a trial of the OX40 agonist ivuxolimab.

The CDR3 loop reads CASSLAGVAGNEQFF. CDR3 DNA: TGCGCCAGCAGCTTGGCCGGGGTAGCGGGAAATGAGCAGTTCTTC. This chain links TRBV5-1 with TRBJ2-1, with TRBD2 matching 8 bases. Per germline, CDR1 SGHRS and CDR2 YFSETQ. This CDR3 region has 15 residues. After removal of 0 bases from V and 7 bases from J, the junction contained 6 bases not matched to a gene.